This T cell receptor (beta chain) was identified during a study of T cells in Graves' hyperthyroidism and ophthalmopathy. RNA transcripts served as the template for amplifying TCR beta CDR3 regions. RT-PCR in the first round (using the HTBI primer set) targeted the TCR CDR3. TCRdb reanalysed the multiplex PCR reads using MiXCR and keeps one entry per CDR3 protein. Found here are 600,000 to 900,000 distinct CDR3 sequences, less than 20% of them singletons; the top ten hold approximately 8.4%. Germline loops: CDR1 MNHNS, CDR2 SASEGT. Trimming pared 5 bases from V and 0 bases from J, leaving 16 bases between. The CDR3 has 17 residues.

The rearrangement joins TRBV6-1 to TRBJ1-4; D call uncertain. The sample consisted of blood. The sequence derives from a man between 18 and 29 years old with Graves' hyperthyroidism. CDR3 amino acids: CASSLEGSGATNEKLFF. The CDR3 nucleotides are TGTGCCAGCAGTCTTGAAGGGTCCGGCGCAACTAATGAAAAACTGTTTTTT.